This TCR beta chain was recorded in a study of T cells in narcolepsy. CDR1 is SQVTM, CDR2 ANQGSEA, per germline. V was shortened by 4 bases and J by 0 bases, with 13 bases between the two germline ends. CDR3 length: 14 amino acids. A word on this clone: Its antigen remains unknown.

Method: immunoSEQ multiplex PCR; TCRdb's copy keeps in-frame clones and lacks some. Of tens of thousands of clones listed, just under 85% are singletons. Study-level points and caveats: Autoreactive clonotypes reportedly recurred in blood of same and different patients, not controls.

The TCR was taken from a human donor with narcolepsy. The sequencing sample was made of CD45RA- memory CD4+ T cells from PBMCs. The chain is built from TRBV29-1 and TRBJ2-7; D perhaps matches TRBD2 (5 bases). The CDR3 nucleotides read TGCAGCGTTGCGGGAAGTGGAAGCTCCTACGAGCAGTACTTC. The encoded protein is CSVAGSGSSYEQYF.